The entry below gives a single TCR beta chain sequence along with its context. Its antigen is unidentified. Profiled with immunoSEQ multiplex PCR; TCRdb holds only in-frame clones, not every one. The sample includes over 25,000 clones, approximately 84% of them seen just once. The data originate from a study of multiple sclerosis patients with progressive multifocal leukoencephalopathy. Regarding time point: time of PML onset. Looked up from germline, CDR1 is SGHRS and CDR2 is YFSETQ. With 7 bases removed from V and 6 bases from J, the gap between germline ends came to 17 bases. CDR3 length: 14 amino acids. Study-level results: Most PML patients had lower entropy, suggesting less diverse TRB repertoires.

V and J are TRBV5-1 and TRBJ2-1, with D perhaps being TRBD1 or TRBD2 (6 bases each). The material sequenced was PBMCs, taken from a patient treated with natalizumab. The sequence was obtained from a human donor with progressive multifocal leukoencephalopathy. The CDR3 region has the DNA TGCGCCAGCGGCATTAGCGGAGGGGGCAATGAGCAGTTCTTC. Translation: CASGISGGGNEQFF. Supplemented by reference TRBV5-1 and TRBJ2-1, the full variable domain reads KAGVTQTPRYLIKTRGQQVTLSCSPISGHRSVSWYQQTPGQGLQFLFEYFSETQRNKGNFPGRFSGRQFSNSRSEMNVSTLELGDSALYLCASGISGGGNEQFFGPGTRLTVL.